The 20 T cell receptor beta chains below were found in one sample sequenced in a study of T cell repertoires in cytomegalovirus infection. TCRdb independently ran MiXCR on the reads; one entry per CDR3 protein. The table lists some 500,000 distinct CDR3 sequences, around a third of them singletons. For these TCRs, the target antigens are not known. The specimen comprised cultured PBMCs, sampled from culture after CMV antigen stimulation. These receptors came from a human donor in good health (CMV status not recorded). Some clones in this sample may be carry-over from other donors' samples.

This chain uses TRBV24-1 with TRBJ2-1, with D unresolved. The germline gives CDR1 KGHDR, CDR2 SFDVKD. The CDR3 has 13 residues. The V end was cut by 3 bases, the J end by 8 bases, with 10 bases between. CDR3 region: CATSDPRPDEQFF. The CDR3 bases are TGTGCCACCAGTGATCCACGACCTGATGAGCAGTTCTTC.

J is TRBJ1-5 and V is TRBV7-2; D might be TRBD1 (6 bases). The CDR3 covers 14 residues. The germline gives CDR1 SGHTA, CDR2 FQGNSA. Trimming took 1 base from V and 6 from J, leaving 10 bases between them. This chain's CDR3 is CASSLGDTFQPQHF. CDR3 DNA: TGTGCCAGCAGCTTAGGGGACACCTTTCAGCCCCAGCATTTT. The whole variable domain, remainder taken from reference TRBV7-2 and TRBJ1-5, is GAGVSQSPSNKVTEKGKDVELRCDPISGHTALYWYRQSLGQGLEFLIYFQGNSAPDKSGLPSDRFSAERTGGSVSTLTIQRTQQEDSAVYLCASSLGDTFQPQHFGDGTRLSIL.

J is TRBJ2-1 and V is TRBV14; 10 positions agree with TRBD2. Germline V gene data show CDR1 as SGHDN and CDR2 as FVKESK. Losses at the gene ends were 1 base for V and 6 bases for J; bases not matched to a gene: 15. This CDR3 region has 19 residues. CDR3 sequence: CASSQGLTILAGGGNEQFF. The CDR3, as DNA: TGTGCCAGCAGCCAAGGCCTGACTATTTTAGCGGGAGGCGGCAATGAGCAGTTCTTC.

The sample holds a few counts of this clonotype. The chain combines TRBV7-6 with TRBJ2-2; D may correspond to TRBD1 or TRBD2 (7 bases each). Germline lookup yields CDR1 SGHVS and CDR2 FNYEAQ. CDR3 length: 15 amino acids. V was trimmed by 5 bases and J by 4 bases, leaving 14 bases between them. DNA for the CDR3: TGTGCCAGCAGCAAGGAGCGGGACAGCACCGGGGAGCTGTTTTTT. It is translated as CASSKERDSTGELFF.

The CDR3 nucleotides are TGTGCCAGCAGGGGCAAGACAGGGGTTTTCAATCAGCCCCAGCATTTT. Translating gives CASRGKTGVFNQPQHF. This chain joins TRBV28 and TRBJ1-5; 8 bases align to TRBD1. V trimming: 6 bases; J trimming: 3 bases; junction bases outside the gene matches: 10. The CDR3 sequence is 16 residues long. The germline V gene has CDR1 MDHEN and CDR2 SYDVKM.

A few counts support this clonotype. The chain joins TRBV25-1 to TRBJ1-5, with D perhaps TRBD1 (6 bases). The CDR3 spans 16 residues. Germline CDR1 is MGHDK and CDR2 is SYGVNS. V was clipped by 1 base and J by 5 bases, with 15 bases between them. CDR3 amino acids: CASSESGRGRDQPQHF. CDR3 DNA sequence: TGTGCCAGCAGTGAATCTGGCAGGGGAAGGGATCAGCCCCAGCATTTT.

The rearrangement links TRBV19 to TRBJ2-3; 7 bases line up with TRBD2. The CDR3 consists of 14 residues. Trimming took 7 bases from V and 2 from J; bases not matched to a gene: 6. Germline CDR1 LNHDA, CDR2 SQIVND (reference sequence). In nucleotides, the CDR3 is TGTGCCAGTAAGTGGCTAGCGGACACAGATACGCAGTATTTT. The encoded protein is CASKWLADTDTQYF.

The J gene is TRBJ2-7, the V gene TRBV5-1; D not resolved. This CDR3 has 12 residues. Germline V gene data show CDR1 as SGHRS and CDR2 as YFSETQ. V was cut by 2 bases and J by 7 bases, with 10 bases left in between. The CDR3 region has the DNA TGCGCCAGCAGCTTCCTCAACGGGGAGCAGTACTTC. Encoded protein: CASSFLNGEQYF.

A few counts support this clonotype. The CDR3 sequence is CSAASGSTYNEQFF. CDR3 DNA sequence: TGCAGTGCTGCTAGCGGGAGCACCTACAATGAGCAGTTCTTC. This rearrangement joins TRBV20-1 to TRBJ2-1; 10 bases agree with TRBD2. V lost 5 bases, J lost 2 bases, and 3 bases stayed unmatched. The germline V gene has CDR1 DFQATT and CDR2 SNEGSKA (reference sequence). This CDR3 has 14 amino acids.

This clonotype showed up just a few times. This rearrangement joins TRBV5-1 to TRBJ2-5, with 7 bases matching TRBD2. V shed 1 base and J 5 bases; nucleotides not matched to a gene: 8. Per germline, CDR1 SGHRS and CDR2 YFSETQ. The CDR3 consists of 15 residues. The CDR3 DNA reads as TGCGCCAGCAGCTTGTGGGCGGGAGCACACGAGACCCAGTACTTC. Translated, it gives CASSLWAGAHETQYF. The entire variable domain, with the rest obtained from reference TRBV5-1 and TRBJ2-5, is as follows: KAGVTQTPRYLIKTRGQQVTLSCSPISGHRSVSWYQQTPGQGLQFLFEYFSETQRNKGNFPGRFSGRQFSNSRSEMNVSTLELGDSALYLCASSLWAGAHETQYFGPGTRLLVL.

V usage is TRBV4-3 and J usage is TRBJ1-5; no clear D. This CDR3 contains 13 residues. The germline CDR1 and CDR2 sequences are LGHNA and YSLEER. V lost 0 bases and J 9 bases, leaving 9 bases between the germline ends. CDR3: CASSQDLRAPQHF. The CDR3 DNA reads TGCGCCAGCAGCCAAGATCTAAGAGCGCCCCAGCATTTT.

This clonotype was seen just once. V usage is TRBV10-3 and J usage is TRBJ2-5; 14 bases are a match to TRBD2. Germline values: CDR1 ENHRY, CDR2 SYGVKD. V shed 4 bases, J shed 4 bases, and the junction held 2 bases outside the gene matches. The CDR3 covers 15 residues. The CDR3 protein is CAISGLAGGLETQYF. The CDR3 bases are TGTGCCATCAGTGGACTAGCGGGAGGGTTAGAGACCCAGTACTTC.

V and J are TRBV12-3 or TRBV12-4 and TRBJ2-1; perhaps TRBD2 as D (5 bases). This CDR3 comprises 13 residues. Trimming removed 6 bases at V and 8 bases at J, with 14 bases between. The CDR3 DNA follows: TGTGCCAGCAGCCTAGTCCGGGGTCATGAGCAGTTCTTC. It specifies CASSLVRGHEQFF.

This clonotype has only a few counts. The chain employs TRBV10-3 and TRBJ2-3; D is unclear. With 4 bases removed from V and 2 bases from J, the gap between germline ends came to 7 bases. Germline V CDR1 and CDR2: ENHRY, SYGVKD. The CDR3 has 13 residues. CDR3 protein: CAISGLVTDTQYF. The CDR3 nucleotides are TGTGCCATCAGTGGGCTAGTCACAGATACGCAGTATTTT.

This clonotype came up a few times. J is TRBJ2-1 and V is TRBV7-2, with D possibly being TRBD2 (5 bases). CDR1 is SGHTA and CDR2 is FQGNSA in the germline V gene. V shed 4 bases and J shed 3 bases, with 16 bases lying between them. CDR3 length: 16 residues. The CDR3 nucleotides read TGTGCCAGCAGCTATGAAGCGGTCCGTATCTACAATGAGCAGTTCTTC. Its translation is CASSYEAVRIYNEQFF.

The genes are TRBV28 and TRBJ2-4, with 12 bases that match TRBD2. The ends lost 0 bases at V and 0 bases at J; junction bases unmatched: 9. This CDR3 is 20 amino acids long. Germline CDR1 and CDR2: MDHEN and SYDVKM. CDR3 loop: CASSLWVLSSGRVAKNIQYF. The CDR3 DNA is TGTGCCAGCAGTTTATGGGTTTTATCTAGCGGGAGGGTAGCCAAAAACATTCAGTACTTC.

The J gene is TRBJ2-7, the V gene TRBV6-5; D is unresolved. V gave up 0 bases and J gave up 3 bases, with 9 bases separating them. The CDR3 spans 14 residues. Germline V gives CDR1 MNHEY, CDR2 SVGAGI. Here the CDR3 DNA reads TGTGCCAGCAGTTACTCGGTGCTCCACTACGAGCAGTACTTC. Protein product: CASSYSVLHYEQYF.

This clonotype was found many times. The rearrangement uses TRBV7-2 and TRBJ2-2; 7 bases are a match to TRBD1. J lost 7 bases, V lost 4 bases, and 3 bases had no gene match. The CDR3 contains 13 residues. From germline, CDR1 is SGHTA and CDR2 FQGNSA. The CDR3 DNA is TGTGCCAGCAGCTCGACAGGGCACGGGGAGCTGTTTTTT. The encoded protein is CASSSTGHGELFF.

This clonotype appeared once. The chain recombines TRBV2 with TRBJ2-7; 8 bases agree with TRBD1. The CDR3 is made up of 13 amino acids. V dropped 5 bases and J dropped 4; count of bases not matched to a gene: 4. Germline V gives CDR1 SNHLY, CDR2 FYNNEI. The CDR3 DNA is TGTGCCAGCAGTCAGGACAGGGAATACGAGCAGTACGTC. Translated, it gives CASSQDREYEQYV.

This clonotype was counted ten times or more. J is TRBJ2-1 and V is TRBV11-3, with D perhaps matching TRBD2 (6 bases). From germline, CDR1 is SGHNT and CDR2 YENEEA. The CDR3 loop spans 16 amino acids. The germline V and J ends were trimmed by 3 bases and 0 bases, with 12 bases remaining between them. CDR3 protein: CASSFGGGSSYNEQFF. CDR3 DNA: TGTGCCAGCAGCTTCGGCGGAGGGAGCTCCTACAATGAGCAGTTCTTC.